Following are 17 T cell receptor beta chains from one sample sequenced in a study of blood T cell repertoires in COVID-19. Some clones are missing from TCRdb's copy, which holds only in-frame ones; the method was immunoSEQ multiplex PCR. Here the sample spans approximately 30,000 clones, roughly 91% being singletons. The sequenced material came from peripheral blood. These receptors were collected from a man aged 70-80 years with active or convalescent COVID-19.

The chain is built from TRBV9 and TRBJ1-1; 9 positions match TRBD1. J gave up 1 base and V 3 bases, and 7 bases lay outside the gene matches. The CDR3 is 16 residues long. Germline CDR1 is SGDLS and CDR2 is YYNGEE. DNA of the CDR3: TGTGCCAGCAGCGCGGGACAGGGTCTTGGGAACACTGAAGCTTTCTTT. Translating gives CASSAGQGLGNTEAFF.

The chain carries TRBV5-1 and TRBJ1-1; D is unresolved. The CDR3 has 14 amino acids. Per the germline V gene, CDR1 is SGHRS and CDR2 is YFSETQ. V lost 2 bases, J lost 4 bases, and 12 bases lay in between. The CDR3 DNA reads TGCGCCAGCAGCTTTTCAATTTACACCACTGAAGCTTTCTTT. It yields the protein CASSFSIYTTEAFF.

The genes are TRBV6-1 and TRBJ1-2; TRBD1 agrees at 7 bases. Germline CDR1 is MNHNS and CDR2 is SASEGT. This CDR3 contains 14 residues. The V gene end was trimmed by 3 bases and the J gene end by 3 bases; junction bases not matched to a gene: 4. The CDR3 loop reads CASSERDRYYGYTF. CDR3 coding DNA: TGTGCCAGCAGTGAGCGGGACAGATACTATGGCTACACCTTC.

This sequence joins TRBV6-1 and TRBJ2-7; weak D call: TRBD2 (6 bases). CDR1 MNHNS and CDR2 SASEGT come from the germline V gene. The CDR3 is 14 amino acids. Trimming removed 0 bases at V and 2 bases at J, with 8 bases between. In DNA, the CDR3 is TGTGCCAGCAGTGAAGCGGGACTTACCTACGAGCAGTACTTC. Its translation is CASSEAGLTYEQYF.

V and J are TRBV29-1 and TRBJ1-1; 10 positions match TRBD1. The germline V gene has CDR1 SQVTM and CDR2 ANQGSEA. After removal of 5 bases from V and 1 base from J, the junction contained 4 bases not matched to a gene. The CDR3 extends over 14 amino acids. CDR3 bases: TGCAGCGTTTGGACAGGGGGGCGGAACACTGAAGCTTTCTTT. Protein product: CSVWTGGRNTEAFF.

This CDR3 reads CASYTGTRWTDTQYF. CDR3 sequence (DNA): TGCGCCAGCTACACCGGGACTAGGTGGACAGATACGCAGTATTTT. The chain has TRBV5-1 and TRBJ2-3; 8 nucleotides match TRBD2. Germline CDR1 and CDR2: SGHRS and YFSETQ. V shed 7 bases, J shed 3 bases, and the junction held 10 bases outside the gene matches. This CDR3 contains 15 residues.

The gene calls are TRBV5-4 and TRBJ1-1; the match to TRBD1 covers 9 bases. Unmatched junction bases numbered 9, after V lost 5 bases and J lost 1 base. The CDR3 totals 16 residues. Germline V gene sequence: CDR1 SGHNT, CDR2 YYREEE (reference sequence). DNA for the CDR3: TGTGCCAGCAGTTTTCCTCCGGGACAGGGGAACACTGAAGCTTTCTTT. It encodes CASSFPPGQGNTEAFF.

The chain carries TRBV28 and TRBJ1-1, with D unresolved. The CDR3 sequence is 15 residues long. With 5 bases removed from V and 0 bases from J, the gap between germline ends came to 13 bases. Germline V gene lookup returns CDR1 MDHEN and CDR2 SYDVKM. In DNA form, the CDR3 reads TGTGCCAGCAGTCCCCCCCCGGGGATGAACACTGAAGCTTTCTTT. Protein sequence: CASSPPPGMNTEAFF. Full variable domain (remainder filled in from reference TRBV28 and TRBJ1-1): DVKVTQSSRYLVKRTGEKVFLECVQDMDHENMFWYRQDPGLGLRLIYFSYDVKMKEKGDIPEGYSVSREKKERFSLILESASTNQTSMYLCASSPPPGMNTEAFFGQGTRLTVV.

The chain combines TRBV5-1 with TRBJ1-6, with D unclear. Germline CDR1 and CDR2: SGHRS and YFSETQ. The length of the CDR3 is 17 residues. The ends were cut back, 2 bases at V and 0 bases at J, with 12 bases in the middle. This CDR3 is CASSFAGRSSYNSPLHF. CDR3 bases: TGCGCCAGCAGCTTCGCTGGCAGAAGCTCCTATAATTCACCCCTCCACTTT.

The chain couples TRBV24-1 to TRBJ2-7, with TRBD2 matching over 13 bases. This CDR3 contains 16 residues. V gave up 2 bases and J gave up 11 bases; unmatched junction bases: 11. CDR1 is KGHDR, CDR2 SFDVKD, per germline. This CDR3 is CATSDSTSGGAVKKYF. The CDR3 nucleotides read TGTGCCACCAGTGATTCTACTAGCGGGGGGGCGGTAAAGAAGTACTTC.

CDR3 sequence (DNA): TGTGCCAGCAGTTTAATTAGCACCGGGGAGCTGTTTTTT. It is translated as CASSLISTGELFF. This chain links TRBV12-3 or TRBV12-4 with TRBJ2-2; no definite D call. The CDR3 covers 13 residues. V gave up 2 bases and J gave up 4 bases, with 5 bases separating them.

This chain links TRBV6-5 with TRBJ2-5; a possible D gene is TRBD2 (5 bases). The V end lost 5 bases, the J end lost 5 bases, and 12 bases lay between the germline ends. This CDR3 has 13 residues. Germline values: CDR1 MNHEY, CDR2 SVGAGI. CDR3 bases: TGTGCCAGCAGTCTCGCCGACTACGAGACCCAGTACTTC. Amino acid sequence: CASSLADYETQYF.

CDR3 amino acids: CASSPGGGRLWTEAFF. DNA for the CDR3: TGTGCCAGCTCACCAGGCGGGGGGAGACTGTGGACTGAAGCTTTCTTT. This chain links TRBV18 with TRBJ1-1, with D possibly being TRBD1 (5 bases). The V end was cut by 2 bases, the J end by 5 bases, with 18 bases between. Germline V lookup: CDR1 KGHSH, CDR2 LQKENI. CDR3 length equals 16 residues.

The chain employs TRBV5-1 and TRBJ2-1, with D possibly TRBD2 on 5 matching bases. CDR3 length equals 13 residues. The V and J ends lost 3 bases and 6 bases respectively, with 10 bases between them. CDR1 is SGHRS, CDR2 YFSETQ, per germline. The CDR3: CASSWGAANEQFF. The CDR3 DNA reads TGCGCCAGCAGCTGGGGAGCCGCCAATGAGCAGTTCTTC.

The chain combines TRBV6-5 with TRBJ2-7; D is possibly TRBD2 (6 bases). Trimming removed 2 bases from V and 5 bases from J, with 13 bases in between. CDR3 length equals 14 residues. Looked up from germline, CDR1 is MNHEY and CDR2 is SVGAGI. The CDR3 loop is CASSYIGGGHEQYF. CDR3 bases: TGTGCCAGCAGTTACATCGGGGGAGGCCACGAGCAGTACTTC.

This chain's CDR3 is CASSYSNSRDGYTF. CDR3 bases: TGTGCCAGCAGTTACTCTAACAGCAGGGATGGCTACACCTTC. The chain carries TRBV6-2 or TRBV6-3 and TRBJ1-2, with a tentative D call TRBD1 (5 bases). This CDR3 is built from 14 residues. CDR1 and CDR2 (germline): MNHEY, SVGEGT. V dropped 0 bases and J dropped 6 bases, with 11 bases sitting between them.

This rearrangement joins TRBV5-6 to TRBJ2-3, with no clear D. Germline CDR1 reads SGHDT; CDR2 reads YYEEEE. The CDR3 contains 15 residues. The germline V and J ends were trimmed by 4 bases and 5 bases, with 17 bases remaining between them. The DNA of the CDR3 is TGTGCCAGCAGCAAAACGTCCGGGTGGGTAGATACGCAGTATTTT. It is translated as CASSKTSGWVDTQYF. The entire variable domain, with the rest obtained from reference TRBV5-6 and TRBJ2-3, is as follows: DAGVTQSPTHLIKTRGQQVTLRCSPKSGHDTVSWYQQALGQGPQFIFQYYEEEERQRGNFPDRFSGHQFPNYSSELNVNALLLGDSALYLCASSKTSGWVDTQYFGPGTRLTVL.